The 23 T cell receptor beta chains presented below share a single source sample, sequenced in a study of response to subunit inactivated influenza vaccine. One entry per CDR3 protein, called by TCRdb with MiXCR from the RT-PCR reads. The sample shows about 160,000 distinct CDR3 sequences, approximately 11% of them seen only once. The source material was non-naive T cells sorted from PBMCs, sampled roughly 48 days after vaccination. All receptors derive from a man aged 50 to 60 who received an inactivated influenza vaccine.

The CDR3 sequence is CAISPVSGANTGELFF. The CDR3 bases are TGTGCCATCAGTCCCGTTAGCGGGGCTAACACCGGGGAGCTGTTTTTT. V usage is TRBV10-3 and J usage is TRBJ2-2; the match to TRBD2 covers 8 bases. V was pared by 5 bases and J by 2 bases, with 7 bases of the junction left unmatched. This CDR3 has 16 residues. In germline, CDR1 is ENHRY, CDR2 SYGVKD.

The CDR3 protein is CASSGGTSGTREQFF. CDR3 sequence (DNA): TGTGCCAGCAGCGGAGGGACTAGCGGGACCCGTGAGCAGTTCTTC. The chain employs TRBV7-9 and TRBJ2-1; 13 bases map to TRBD2. Germline values: CDR1 SEHNR, CDR2 FQNEAQ (reference sequence). With 5 bases clipped from V and 9 bases from J, the junction kept 7 bases outside the gene matches. CDR3 size: 15 residues.

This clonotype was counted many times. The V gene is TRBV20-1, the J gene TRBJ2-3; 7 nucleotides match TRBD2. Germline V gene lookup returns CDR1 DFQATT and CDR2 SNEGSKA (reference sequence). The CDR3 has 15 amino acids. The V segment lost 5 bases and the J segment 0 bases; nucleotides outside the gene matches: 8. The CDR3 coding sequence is TGCAGTGCTGGGTCCTCGCGGGGGAGCACAGATACGCAGTATTTT. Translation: CSAGSSRGSTDTQYF.

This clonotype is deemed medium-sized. DNA of the CDR3: TGCAGCGTTGAACAGGCGGGAGTGGGGACCTACAATGAGCAGTTCTTC. This sequence encodes CSVEQAGVGTYNEQFF. V and J are TRBV29-1 and TRBJ2-1, with TRBD2 matching 7 bases. CDR1 is SQVTM, CDR2 ANQGSEA, per germline. Trimming took 2 bases from V and 2 from J; bases not matched to a gene: 9. The CDR3 has 16 residues.

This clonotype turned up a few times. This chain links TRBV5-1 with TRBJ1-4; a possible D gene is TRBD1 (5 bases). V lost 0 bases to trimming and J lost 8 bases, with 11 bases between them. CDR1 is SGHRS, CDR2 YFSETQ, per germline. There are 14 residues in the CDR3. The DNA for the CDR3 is TGCGCCAGCAGCTTGGGACAGAGGGGCGAAAAACTGTTTTTT. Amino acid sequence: CASSLGQRGEKLFF.

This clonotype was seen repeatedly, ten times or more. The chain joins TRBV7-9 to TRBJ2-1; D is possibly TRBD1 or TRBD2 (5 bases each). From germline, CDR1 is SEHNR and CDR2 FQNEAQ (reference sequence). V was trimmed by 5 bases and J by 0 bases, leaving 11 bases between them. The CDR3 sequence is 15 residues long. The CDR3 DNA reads TGTGCCAGCAGCCCGGGACGTAGCTCCTACAATGAGCAGTTCTTC. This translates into CASSPGRSSYNEQFF. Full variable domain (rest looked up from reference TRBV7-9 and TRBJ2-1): DTGVSQNPRHKITKRGQNVTFRCDPISEHNRLYWYRQTLGQGPEFLTYFQNEAQLEKSRLLSDRFSAERPKGSFSTLEIQRTEQGDSAMYLCASSPGRSSYNEQFFGPGTRLTVL.

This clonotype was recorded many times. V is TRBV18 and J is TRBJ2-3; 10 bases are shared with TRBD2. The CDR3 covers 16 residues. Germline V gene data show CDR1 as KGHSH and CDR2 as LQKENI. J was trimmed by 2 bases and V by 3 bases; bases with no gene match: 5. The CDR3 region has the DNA TGTGCCAGCTCACCTCCGGGACTAGCGTCCACAGATACGCAGTATTTT. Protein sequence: CASSPPGLASTDTQYF.

CDR3 region: CASSLYQETQYF. The CDR3 coding sequence is TGTGCCAGCAGCTTGTACCAAGAGACCCAGTACTTC. The V call is TRBV7-9, the J call TRBJ2-5; D is unclear. V lost 3 bases to trimming and J lost 0 bases, with 2 bases between them. Germline values: CDR1 SEHNR, CDR2 FQNEAQ (reference sequence). The CDR3 loop spans 12 amino acids.

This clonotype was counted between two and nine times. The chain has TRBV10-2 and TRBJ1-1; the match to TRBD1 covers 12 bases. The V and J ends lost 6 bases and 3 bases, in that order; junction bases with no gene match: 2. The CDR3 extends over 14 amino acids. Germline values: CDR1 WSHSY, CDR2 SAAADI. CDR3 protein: CASRGQGAHTEAFF. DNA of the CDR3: TGCGCCAGCAGGGGACAGGGGGCGCACACTGAAGCTTTCTTT.

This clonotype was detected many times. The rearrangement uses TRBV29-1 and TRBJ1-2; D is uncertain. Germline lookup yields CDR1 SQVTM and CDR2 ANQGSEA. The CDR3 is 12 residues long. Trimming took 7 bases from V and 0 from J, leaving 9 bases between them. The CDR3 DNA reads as TGCAGCGGGGGAGAGACTAACTATGGCTACACCTTC. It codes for CSGGETNYGYTF.

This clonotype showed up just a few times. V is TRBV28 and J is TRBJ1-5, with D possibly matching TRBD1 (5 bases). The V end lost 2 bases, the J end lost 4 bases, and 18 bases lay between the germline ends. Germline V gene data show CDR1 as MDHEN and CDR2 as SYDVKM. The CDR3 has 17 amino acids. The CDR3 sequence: CASSLGWAHRGNQPQHF. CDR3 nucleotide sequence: TGTGCCAGCAGTTTAGGATGGGCTCATCGGGGGAATCAGCCCCAGCATTTT.

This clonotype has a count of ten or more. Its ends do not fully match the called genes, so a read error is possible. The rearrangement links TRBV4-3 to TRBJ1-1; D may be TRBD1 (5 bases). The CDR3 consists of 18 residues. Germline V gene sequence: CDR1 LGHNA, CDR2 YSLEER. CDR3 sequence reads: CASSQGVEADYRRLFFVF. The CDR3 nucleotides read TGCGCCAGCAGCCAAGGTGTGGAGGCGGATTACAGGAGATTGTTTTTTGTCTTT.

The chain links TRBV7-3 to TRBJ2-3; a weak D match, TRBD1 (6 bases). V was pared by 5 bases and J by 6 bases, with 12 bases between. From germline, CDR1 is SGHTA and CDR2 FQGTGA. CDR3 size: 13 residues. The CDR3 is CASSPGVGDTQYF. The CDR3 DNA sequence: TGTGCCAGCAGCCCAGGGGTGGGGGATACGCAGTATTTT.

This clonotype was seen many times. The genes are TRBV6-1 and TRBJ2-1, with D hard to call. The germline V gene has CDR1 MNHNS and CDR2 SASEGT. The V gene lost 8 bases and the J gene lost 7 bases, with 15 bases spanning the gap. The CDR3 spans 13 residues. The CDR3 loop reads CASPRDLGNEQFF. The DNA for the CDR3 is TGTGCCAGCCCTCGCGACTTGGGGAATGAGCAGTTCTTC.

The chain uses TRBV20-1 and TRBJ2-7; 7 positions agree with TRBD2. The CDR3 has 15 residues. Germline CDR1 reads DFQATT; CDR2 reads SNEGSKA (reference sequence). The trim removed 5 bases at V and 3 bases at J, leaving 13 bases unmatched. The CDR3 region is CSASLPGLPNYEQYF. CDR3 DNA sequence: TGCAGTGCTTCCCTTCCGGGACTACCGAACTACGAGCAGTACTTC.

The CDR3 protein is CSVEVVSQETQYF. CDR3 sequence (DNA): TGCAGCGTTGAAGTCGTGTCCCAAGAGACCCAGTACTTC. This chain joins TRBV29-1 and TRBJ2-5, with unresolved D. Trimming took 1 base from V and 1 from J, leaving 7 bases between them. The CDR3 contains 13 residues. Germline lookup yields CDR1 SQVTM and CDR2 ANQGSEA.

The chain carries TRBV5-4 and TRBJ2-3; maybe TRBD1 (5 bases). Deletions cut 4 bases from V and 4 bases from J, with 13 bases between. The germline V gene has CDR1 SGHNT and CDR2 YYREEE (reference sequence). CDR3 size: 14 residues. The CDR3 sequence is CASSRTRDPDTQYF. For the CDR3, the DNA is TGTGCCAGCAGCAGGACCAGGGATCCAGATACGCAGTATTTT.

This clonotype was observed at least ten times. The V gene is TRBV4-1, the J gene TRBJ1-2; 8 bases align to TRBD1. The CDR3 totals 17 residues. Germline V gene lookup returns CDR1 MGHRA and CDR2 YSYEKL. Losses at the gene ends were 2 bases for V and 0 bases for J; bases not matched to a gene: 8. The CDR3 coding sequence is TGCGCCAGCAGCCAACCCCAGGGGGCTTCTGCTAACTATGGCTACACCTTC. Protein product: CASSQPQGASANYGYTF.

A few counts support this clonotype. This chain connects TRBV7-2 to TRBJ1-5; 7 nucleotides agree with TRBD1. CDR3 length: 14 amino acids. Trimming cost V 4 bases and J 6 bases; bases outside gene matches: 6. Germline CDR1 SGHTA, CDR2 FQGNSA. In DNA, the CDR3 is TGTGCCAGCAGCTCGACAGGGTCTTTTCAGCCCCAGCATTTT. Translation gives CASSSTGSFQPQHF.

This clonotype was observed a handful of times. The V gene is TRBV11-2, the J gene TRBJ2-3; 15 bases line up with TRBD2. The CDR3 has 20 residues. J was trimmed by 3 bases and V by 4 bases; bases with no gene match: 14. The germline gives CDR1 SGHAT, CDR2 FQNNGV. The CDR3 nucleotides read TGTGCCAGCAGCTCCCGGACTAGCGGGAGGGCCGGCACGGGGACAGATACGCAGTATTTT. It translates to CASSSRTSGRAGTGTDTQYF.

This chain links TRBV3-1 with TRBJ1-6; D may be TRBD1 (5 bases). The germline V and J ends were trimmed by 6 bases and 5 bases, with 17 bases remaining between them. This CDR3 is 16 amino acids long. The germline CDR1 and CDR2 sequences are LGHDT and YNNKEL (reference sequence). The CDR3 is CASRKGRGANNSPLHF. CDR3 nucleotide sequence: TGTGCCAGCAGAAAGGGGAGGGGCGCAAATAATTCACCCCTCCACTTT.

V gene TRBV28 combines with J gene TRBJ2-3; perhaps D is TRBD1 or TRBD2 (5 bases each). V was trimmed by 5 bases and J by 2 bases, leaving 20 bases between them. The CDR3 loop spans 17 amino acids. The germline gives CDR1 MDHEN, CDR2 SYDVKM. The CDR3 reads CASSRPGTRADTDTQYF. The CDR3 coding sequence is TGTGCCAGCAGTCGTCCCGGGACCCGGGCGGACACAGATACGCAGTATTTT.

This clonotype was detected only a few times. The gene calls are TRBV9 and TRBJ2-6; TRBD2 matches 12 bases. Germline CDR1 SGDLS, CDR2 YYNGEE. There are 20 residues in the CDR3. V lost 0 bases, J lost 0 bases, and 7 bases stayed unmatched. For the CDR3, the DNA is TGTGCCAGCAGCGTAGCAAGGGGACTAGCGGGTTTCTCTGGGGCCAACGTCCTGACTTTC. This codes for CASSVARGLAGFSGANVLTF.